Shown below are 7 T cell receptor beta chains from a single sample sequenced in a study of vaccination and CD4 T cells after COVID-19. The time point: late sampling 161 to 241 days after vaccination in three convalescent patients. TCRdb re-called the PCR reads through MiXCR, storing one row per CDR3 protein. The sample contains 35,000 to 45,000 distinct CDR3 sequences, 35% to 40% of which appear only once. The sequences come from CD4+ T cells from blood, collected about 7 months after SARS-CoV-2 vaccination. All receptors derive from a human donor who had recovered from COVID-19.

This clonotype was recorded a few times. This sequence joins TRBV7-6 and TRBJ2-3; a possible D gene is TRBD2 (5 bases). The V end lost 3 bases, the J end lost 2 bases, and 12 bases lay between the germline ends. CDR1 and CDR2 from the germline V gene are SGHVS and FNYEAQ. The CDR3 length is 15 residues. DNA for the CDR3: TGTGCCAGCAGCTTTACAACTAGATCCACAGATACGCAGTATTTT. Translation: CASSFTTRSTDTQYF. Drawing the rest from reference TRBV7-6 and TRBJ2-3, the complete variable domain is GAGVSQSPRYKVTKRGQDVALRCDPISGHVSLYWYRQALGQGPEFLTYFNYEAQQDKSGLPNDRFSAERPEGSISTLTIQRTEQRDSAMYRCASSFTTRSTDTQYFGPGTRLTVL.

This clonotype has just one count. The chain carries TRBV20-1 and TRBJ2-1; 11 bases agree with TRBD2. Germline-derived CDR1 and CDR2 are DFQATT and SNEGSKA (reference sequence). The length of the CDR3 is 15 residues. With 4 bases clipped from V and 8 bases from J, the junction kept 10 bases outside the gene matches. The CDR3 loop reads CSATPLAGDLDEQFF. The CDR3 DNA sequence: TGCAGTGCTACCCCACTAGCGGGAGATTTGGATGAGCAGTTCTTC.

This clonotype has more than one count but fewer than ten. The chain employs TRBV24-1 and TRBJ2-1; D perhaps matches TRBD2 (5 bases). Germline CDR1 is KGHDR and CDR2 is SFDVKD. The CDR3 sequence is 13 residues long. The V gene lost 9 bases and the J gene lost 1 base, with 9 bases spanning the gap. The CDR3 DNA follows: TGTGCCACCGGAGGTTCTTCCTACAATGAGCAGTTCTTC. Its translation is CATGGSSYNEQFF.

This chain links TRBV19 with TRBJ2-7, with a weak D call TRBD1 (6 bases). This CDR3 is 12 amino acids long. Germline assignment: CDR1 LNHDA and CDR2 SQIVND (reference sequence). The germline V and J ends were trimmed by 6 bases and 5 bases, with 11 bases remaining between them. The DNA of the CDR3 is TGTGCCAGTAGCCACAGGGTCGACGAGCAGTACTTC. As protein: CASSHRVDEQYF.

As to this clonotype: At one of its ends the junction is not consistent with the germline gene, which may arise from a read error. The rearrangement joins TRBV7-2 to TRBJ2-1; D might be TRBD2 (6 bases). The CDR3 sequence is 19 residues long. Germline assignment: CDR1 SGHTA and CDR2 FQGNSA. In nucleotides, the CDR3 is TGCGCCAGCAGCCAAGATCATCCCCATCTAGCGAGAGTTGGCGATGAGCAGTTCTTC. Translation gives CASSQDHPHLARVGDEQFF.

The CDR3: CASSLHGLAGGETQYF. Written as DNA, the CDR3 is TGTGCCAGCAGCTTGCACGGACTAGCGGGAGGAGAGACCCAGTACTTC. The rearrangement links TRBV5-4 to TRBJ2-5, with 14 bases aligning to TRBD2. The length of the CDR3 is 16 residues. The ends lost 1 base at V and 4 bases at J; junction bases unmatched: 3. Germline V CDR1 and CDR2: SGHNT, YYREEE (reference sequence).

The chain employs TRBV7-6 and TRBJ2-2; D could derive from TRBD1 or TRBD2 (5 bases each). CDR1 and CDR2 from the germline V gene are SGHVS and FNYEAQ. This CDR3 contains 14 residues. Trimming cost V 1 base and J 6 bases, with 9 bases left between them. The CDR3 nucleotides read TGTGCCAGCAGCTTAGGGGGGTTTTCCGGGGAGCTGTTTTTT. Encoded protein: CASSLGGFSGELFF.